Here is one T cell receptor beta chain with its context. The germline V gene encodes CDR1 SQVTM and CDR2 ANQGSEA. The J segment lost 1 base and the V segment lost 3 bases, leaving 0 bases of the junction unmatched. The CDR3 extends over 13 amino acids. This sample was included in a study of blood T cell repertoires in COVID-19. Study-level information: Sample material is recorded as cDNA or gDNA derived from T cells, B-cell-depleted T cells, or PBMCs.

As originally analysed: Amplification with reference gene primers provided the estimates of nucleated cell counts. Method: immunoSEQ multiplex PCR; TCRdb's copy keeps in-frame clones and lacks some. V, J and clone size are those of that table, while D and trimming were read from the DNA. Of 70,000 or so clones listed, roughly 91% were seen once; the top ten hold around 9.9%. This TCR was sampled from a woman aged 18-29 years with acute or convalescent COVID-19. The chain uses TRBV29-1 and TRBJ2-3, with 8 nucleotides matching TRBD2. Source material: peripheral blood. The CDR3 spells CSVERGGTDTQYF. DNA of the CDR3: TGCAGCGTTGAGCGGGGGGGCACAGATACGCAGTATTTT.